Listed below are T cell receptor beta chains from one sample, sequenced in a study of OX40 agonist ivuxolimab in advanced cancers. Here immunoSEQ multiplex PCR was the method, and the copy in TCRdb shows in-frame clones only, minus some. The sample has under 80,000 clones; over 85% are singletons. Sequenced material: CD4+ or CD8+ T cells sorted from blood, taken in a trial of the OX40 agonist ivuxolimab. All receptors come from an adult with an advanced solid tumor such as melanoma, head and neck, liver or kidney cancer. The CDR3 runs from the conserved cysteine through the conserved F or W. Each record gives: V gene, CDR3 length, J gene, CDR3 protein.

V gene: TRBV19
CDR3 length: 12
J gene: TRBJ2-7
CDR3 protein: CASSIRGDEQYF

V gene: TRBV12-5
CDR3 length: 18
J gene: TRBJ2-6
CDR3 protein: CASGGVAAGQSRANVLTF

V gene: TRBV27
CDR3 length: 16
J gene: TRBJ2-4
CDR3 protein: CASSTRGAGAKNIQYF

V gene: TRBV10-3
CDR3 length: 15
J gene: TRBJ1-1
CDR3 protein: CAISRQGSLNTEAFF

V gene: TRBV30
CDR3 length: 13
J gene: TRBJ1-6
CDR3 protein: CAWRGSLNSPLHF

V gene: TRBV18
CDR3 length: 15
J gene: TRBJ2-5
CDR3 protein: CASSPGRLSQETQYF

V gene: TRBV10-3
CDR3 length: 12
J gene: TRBJ2-7
CDR3 protein: CAISESVYEQYF

V gene: TRBV28
CDR3 length: 15
J gene: TRBJ1-5
CDR3 protein: CASSPTGHRLQPQHF

V gene: TRBV7-9
CDR3 length: 16
J gene: TRBJ2-3
CDR3 protein: CASSARAALASDTQYF

V gene: TRBV2
CDR3 length: 16
J gene: TRBJ2-5
CDR3 protein: CASSEWGQGSYETQYF